These T cell receptor beta chains were read from a single sample in a study of CD8+ T cells in alopecia areata. The protocol was immunoSEQ multiplex PCR, while the TCRdb copy is restricted to in-frame clones and leaves out a portion. The sample consists of 150,000 to 200,000 clones, about three fifths of them appearing once. This specimen was CD4+ T cells sorted from blood, taken at week 24, from a patient treated with tofacitinib. The receptor set was obtained from a human donor with alopecia areata. The CDR3 runs from the conserved cysteine through the conserved F or W. The D gene is left open where the match is weak. Some rows mark clone size as missing; the rest say once, few, many or name a class of expanded clone.

CDR3 length | J gene | V gene | D gene | clone size | CDR3 DNA | CDR3 protein
13 | TRBJ2-3 | TRBV29-1 | - | - | TGCAGCGTACGGGGGGCCATCACAGATACGCAGTATTTT | CSVRGAITDTQYF
12 | TRBJ1-1 | TRBV29-1 | - | - | TGCAGCGTGGACAACTCGAACACTGAAGCTTTCTTT | CSVDNSNTEAFF
13 | TRBJ2-7 | TRBV2 | TRBD1 | few | TGTGCCCGCTCCACTGGACAGGGCGACGAGCAGTACTTC | CARSTGQGDEQYF
13 | TRBJ2-1 | TRBV29-1 | - | - | TGCAGCGTTGGAGGGGTCTCCTACAATGAGCAGTTCTTC | CSVGGVSYNEQFF
16 | TRBJ2-5 | TRBV30 | TRBD2 | - | TGTGCCTGGAGTGGATTAGCGGGGGGGCCAGAAAAGACCCAGTACTTC | CAWSGLAGGPEKTQYF
13 | TRBJ2-3 | TRBV29-1 | - | - | TGCAGCGCCCGAAGGTTGTATACCGATACGCAGTATTTT | CSARRLYTDTQYF
17 | TRBJ2-1 | TRBV5-1 | TRBD1 | - | TGCGCCAGCAGCTCCGGGACAGGGGTGAGATCCTACAATGAGCAGTTCTTC | CASSSGTGVRSYNEQFF
13 | TRBJ2-7 | TRBV2 | TRBD1 | - | TGTGCCAGCAAATGGACAGGGGAAGGCGAGCAGTACTTC | CASKWTGEGEQYF
15 | TRBJ2-1 | TRBV29-1 | TRBD1 | - | TGCAGCGTTGTTCTTCTTGGACAGGGGTTTGATGAGCAGTTCTTC | CSVVLLGQGFDEQFF
16 | TRBJ2-1 | TRBV2 | TRBD2 | - | TGTGCCAGCAGTGAAGCAGGGCTAGCGGTTTACAATGAGCAGTTCTTC | CASSEAGLAVYNEQFF
13 | TRBJ2-7 | TRBV4-1 | - | - | TGCGCCAGCAGCCAAGAACACGGGGACGAGCAGTACTTC | CASSQEHGDEQYF
12 | TRBJ2-5 | TRBV29-1 | - | - | TGCAGCGTTGCACAGGGTCAAGAGACCCAGTACTTC | CSVAQGQETQYF
14 | TRBJ2-7 | TRBV29-1 | TRBD2 | - | TGCAGCGTTGAAATGGGGACTAGCAGTTACGAGCAGTACTTC | CSVEMGTSSYEQYF
13 | TRBJ1-1 | TRBV30 | TRBD1 | - | TGTGCCTGGAACAGGGGGCTCAACACTGAAGCTTTCTTT | CAWNRGLNTEAFF
15 | TRBJ2-5 | TRBV7-2 | TRBD2 | - | TGTGCCAGCAGCCTAAACCTGGCTAGCGGAGAGACCCAGTACTTC | CASSLNLASGETQYF
13 | TRBJ1-2 | TRBV29-1 | - | - | TGCAGCGTTGTGGAGACCAGGTCCTATGGCTACACCTTC | CSVVETRSYGYTF
12 | TRBJ2-7 | TRBV30 | - | - | TGTGCCTGGAGTGGTCAAGGGGGCGAGCAGTACTTC | CAWSGQGGEQYF
12 | TRBJ2-3 | TRBV12-5 | - | few | TGTGCTAGTGGTTTGGTCACAGATACGCAGTATTTT | CASGLVTDTQYF
13 | TRBJ2-7 | TRBV2 | - | - | TGTGCCAGCAGTGGGGGGGTATCCTACGAGCAGTACTTC | CASSGGVSYEQYF
13 | TRBJ1-1 | TRBV29-1 | - | - | TGCAGCGCAGACGGTCGGCGAAGCACTGAAGCTTTCTTT | CSADGRRSTEAFF
22 | TRBJ2-2 | TRBV2 | TRBD1 | once | TGTGCCAGCCGCATACGACAAACCAGGACAGGGAAACATCTTTCGAACACCGGGGAGCTGTTTTTT | CASRIRQTRTGKHLSNTGELFF
14 | TRBJ1-5 | TRBV2 | - | once | TGTGCCATCGGAGGTCAGGGACCTAATCAGCCCCAGCATTTT | CAIGGQGPNQPQHF
15 | TRBJ2-7 | TRBV27 | TRBD1 | - | TGTGCCAGCAGTCCATACGAAGCCGGGACAGGGCTGTGGTACTTC | CASSPYEAGTGLWYF
15 | TRBJ2-2 | TRBV11-2 | TRBD2 | few | TGTGCCAGCAGCCAACTAGCGGGGAGTACCGGGGAGCTGTTTTTT | CASSQLAGSTGELFF
14 | TRBJ1-2 | TRBV6-5 | - | many | TGTGCCAGCACCGACACGGGGGGCGGCTATGGCTACACCTTC | CASTDTGGGYGYTF
13 | TRBJ1-1 | TRBV30 | TRBD1 | - | TGTGCCTGCGGACAGGGGGCAGGCACTGAAGCTTTCTTT | CACGQGAGTEAFF
15 | TRBJ2-4 | TRBV23-1 | - | few | TGCGCCAGCACCCCTTCCAATTCCTGGGGAAACATTCAGTACTTC | CASTPSNSWGNIQYF
12 | TRBJ2-5 | TRBV2 | TRBD1 | few | TGTGCCACCTACAGGGGTGGCGAGACCCAGTACTTC | CATYRGGETQYF
13 | TRBJ2-6 | TRBV29-1 | - | few | TGCAGCGTTGTCTTGGATGGGGCCAACGTCCTGACTTTC | CSVVLDGANVLTF
14 | TRBJ2-7 | TRBV11-2 | TRBD1 | few | TGTGCCAGCAGCTTAGCGAGGGGGACAGGCGAGCAGTACTTC | CASSLARGTGEQYF
15 | TRBJ2-6 | TRBV6-4 | - | few | TGTGCCAGCAGTGAAGTGCACTCTGGGGCCAACGTCCTGACTTTC | CASSEVHSGANVLTF
13 | TRBJ1-2 | TRBV29-1 | - | - | TGCAGCGCTGGGGGGACGGAGGACTATGGCTACACCTTC | CSAGGTEDYGYTF
17 | TRBJ1-4 | TRBV27 | - | - | TGTGCCAGCAGTTTAGGTTCTCCGGGACAAGGAGGTGAAAAACTGTTTTTT | CASSLGSPGQGGEKLFF
14 | TRBJ1-2 | TRBV10-3 | - | - | TGTGCCATCAGTGGTCAGGGAACTAACTATGGCTACACCTTC | CAISGQGTNYGYTF
13 | TRBJ2-3 | TRBV27 | - | - | TGTGCCAGCAGTTATAAAGGCACAGATACGCAGTATTTT | CASSYKGTDTQYF
17 | TRBJ1-5 | TRBV7-8 | - | - | TGTGCCAGCAGCCAACGCCCCTACAGGTCCCCCAATCAGCCCCAGCATTTT | CASSQRPYRSPNQPQHF
17 | TRBJ1-1 | TRBV30 | - | - | TGTGCCTGGAGAGAGGATACCGGACAGACGAGGAACACTGAAGCTTTCTTT | CAWREDTGQTRNTEAFF
15 | TRBJ1-5 | TRBV6-5 | TRBD1 | few | TGTGCCAGCAGTCAGGACAGGGGAGGGAATCAGCCCCAGCATTTT | CASSQDRGGNQPQHF
14 | TRBJ2-2 | TRBV4-3 | - | - | TGCGCCAGCAGCCAAGCAAGGGATTCCGGGGAGCTGTTTTTT | CASSQARDSGELFF
11 | TRBJ2-5 | TRBV29-1 | TRBD1 | - | TGCAGCGTGACAGGGAAAGAGACCCAGTACTTC | CSVTGKETQYF
14 | TRBJ2-5 | TRBV5-6 | TRBD1 | - | TGTGCCAGCAGCTGGGGACAGGGGCAAGAGACCCAGTACTTC | CASSWGQGQETQYF
16 | TRBJ2-3 | TRBV15 | - | few | TGTGCCACCAGCAGAGTCGAGGCAGGTCCTTCGCATACGCAGTATTTT | CATSRVEAGPSHTQYF
15 | TRBJ2-7 | TRBV30 | TRBD1 | - | TGTGCCTGGAGTTTAACAACCGGGACAGTATACGAGCAGTACTTC | CAWSLTTGTVYEQYF
15 | TRBJ2-3 | TRBV6-4 | - | few | TGTGCCAGCAGTGACTCGCCAGGGGCCACAGATACGCAGTATTTT | CASSDSPGATDTQYF
11 | TRBJ1-1 | TRBV29-1 | - | few | TGCAGCGTTGGACCAACGGCTGAAGCTTTCTTT | CSVGPTAEAFF
15 | TRBJ2-2 | TRBV5-4 | TRBD1 | - | TGTGCCAGCAGCGGGGGACAGGGCGCATCCGGGGAGCTGTTTTTT | CASSGGQGASGELFF
13 | TRBJ2-1 | TRBV5-1 | - | - | TGCGCCAGCAGGGACGGCCGTTACAATGAGCAGTTCTTC | CASRDGRYNEQFF
17 | TRBJ2-3 | TRBV9 | TRBD2 | once | TGTGCCAGCAGCGCGACTAGCGGGGGAGACCGGGGAGATACGCAGTATTTT | CASSATSGGDRGDTQYF
15 | TRBJ2-2 | TRBV10-3 | TRBD2 | few | TGTGCCATCAGAAGCGGGGGGCCGAACACCGGGGAGCTGTTTTTT | CAIRSGGPNTGELFF
15 | TRBJ1-6 | TRBV9 | TRBD1 | many | TGTGCCAGCAGCGTAACAGGGGCACCATATTCACCCCTCCACTTT | CASSVTGAPYSPLHF
13 | TRBJ2-7 | TRBV29-1 | - | few | TGCAGCGTTAGTGATCTGACAGGAATCGAGCAGTACTTC | CSVSDLTGIEQYF
11 | TRBJ2-7 | TRBV29-1 | - | once | TGCAGCGTTGGGGCGACTTATCGGCAGTACTTC | CSVGATYRQYF
13 | TRBJ2-7 | TRBV5-1 | - | - | TGCGCCAGCAGCTTGGAGTCTGGCTACGAGCAGTACTTC | CASSLESGYEQYF
15 | TRBJ1-6 | TRBV30 | - | - | TGTGCCTGGAGCGTAGGGATACGGACCGTTTCACCCCTCCACTTT | CAWSVGIRTVSPLHF
15 | TRBJ2-3 | TRBV7-9 | - | many | TGTGCCAGCAGCTTCGGGGGAGATAGCACAGATACGCAGTATTTT | CASSFGGDSTDTQYF
15 | TRBJ2-3 | TRBV2 | - | - | TGTGCCAGCAGTTCTGCGGGTCTACGCACAGATACGCAGTATTTT | CASSSAGLRTDTQYF
15 | TRBJ1-2 | TRBV5-1 | - | - | TGCGCCAGCAGCAAGGGGGGGCCAGCTAACTATGGCTACACCTTC | CASSKGGPANYGYTF
14 | TRBJ1-5 | TRBV11-2 | - | - | TGTGCCAGCAGCTTAGCGGCAGAGGGTCAGCCCCAGCATTTT | CASSLAAEGQPQHF
12 | TRBJ2-1 | TRBV12-5 | - | - | TGTGCTAGTATGGGGGGGGCATATAAGCAGTTCTTC | CASMGGAYKQFF
13 | TRBJ2-3 | TRBV5-6 | TRBD1 | once | TGTGCCAGCAGCCTGGACAGGGGAGATACGCAGTATTTT | CASSLDRGDTQYF